This T cell receptor beta chain was retrieved from a study of tissue T cells after allogeneic stem cell transplantation. Study-wide results and limits: Anatomically similar tissues had similar TCR repertoires within each patient.

As to time point: mouse harvest day 14 after allogeneic transplant. Mouse grafts combined 10^7 T-cell-depleted bone marrow cells with 10^6 splenic CD5+ T cells. There are a few counts of this clone. Antigen unknown. The germline and genes are mouse ones. CDR3 sequences, V/J genes, frequencies and template counts came from survey-depth TCRbeta sequencing. Method: immunoSEQ multiplex PCR; TCRdb's copy keeps in-frame clones and lacks some. The sample lists 7,500 to 8,500 clones; 37% were seen once. What was sequenced was skin. The sequence came from a female BALB/c mouse given C57BL/6 T cells with graft-versus-host disease after an allogeneic hematopoietic cell transplant.

CDR3 bases read: TGCACCTGCAGTGCAGATATAGGGCACACCGGGCAGCTCTAC. Translation: CTCSADIGHTGQLY. The complete CDR3 reads CTCSADIGHTGQLYF. The chain carries TRBV1 and TRBJ2-2, with D unclear. The read finishes 1 residue shy of the CDR3 end, and the germline J gene is used to complete it. Germline V gene sequence: CDR1 NSQYPW, CDR2 LRSPGD (reference sequence). Trimming took 0 bases from V and 3 from J, leaving 8 bases between them. The CDR3 has 15 residues. Drawing the rest from reference TRBV1 and TRBJ2-2, the complete variable domain is VTLLEQNPRWRLVPRGQAVNLRCILKNSQYPWMSWYQQDLQKQLQWLFTLRSPGDKEVKSLPGADYLATRVTDTELRLQVANMSQGRTLYCTCSADIGHTGQLYFGEGSKLTVL.